Listed here is a single T cell receptor beta chain. In this sample, this clonotype turned up many times. The antigen it recognizes is unknown. No base quality information exists; no much larger clone differs at one position. The data derive from a study of T cell repertoires in cytomegalovirus infection (dated by TCRdb to between 2017 and 2020). General notes on the study: The HLA type of each donor mattered for the analysis, because public TCR beta signatures pointed to carriage of CMV infection along with the matching HLA type.

The paper's findings and limits, for the study overall: Carriers of CMV infection plus the relevant HLA type were discriminated by the cumulative frequency of public TCR beta family members in the study cohort and in an independent roughly 370-donor cohort. The ex vivo response was dominated by HLA-C-restricted CMV-specific TCR beta clonotypes, which also provided the single most frequent clonotype in two of eight donors.

The sequencer listed for this sample is Illumina HiSeq 1500. TCRdb reprocessing: public reads trimmed at Q25 with fastp, clones called with MiXCR, in-frame beta chains kept. Records with the same CDR3 protein are collapsed into one entry carrying the most frequent genes and DNA. The sample contains roughly 230,000 distinct CDR3 sequences, around an eighth of them found a single time. Of the sample, under 2% is held by the ten largest clones. The CDR3 starts with the cysteine, ends with the phenylalanine, and has 14 residues. Solely the CDR3 DNA is kept, with 42 bases framed from the first base. V lost 0 bases and J lost 8 bases, and the count of bases not matched to a germline gene is 5.

The chain couples TRBV12-3 or TRBV12-4 to TRBJ1-2, with 8 middle bases fitting TRBD1. This TCR was recovered from a human donor in good health (CMV status not recorded). Some clones in this sample may be carry-over from other donors' samples. Sequencing was performed on PBMCs. The DNA sequence reads TGTGCCAGCAGTTTAGCCGGGACAGGCGGAGGCTACACCTTC. The translation is CASSLAGTGGGYTF.